This entry lists 8 T cell receptor beta chains sequenced from one sample in a study of cytomegalovirus exposure and HLA in healthy donors. Both 60 Vbeta primers and 13 Jbeta primers went into the PCR. The data were produced by immunoSEQ multiplex PCR, yet TCRdb's version contains in-frame clones alone and is incomplete. The data contain tens of thousands of clones, about four fifths of them singletons. Material: PBMCs. The receptors here all came from a woman between 35 and 50 years old in good health and CMV-seronegative.

This clone ranks as medium-sized. V and J are TRBV4-2 and TRBJ2-1; 8 nucleotides match TRBD2. The germline V gene has CDR1 LGHNA and CDR2 YNFKEQ. The length of the CDR3 is 15 residues. V was clipped by 4 bases and J by 6 bases; unmatched bases: 8. CDR3 nucleotides: TGTGCCAGCAGCCTGGGACTAGAGGGGGGCAATGAGCAGTTCTTC. Its protein product is CASSLGLEGGNEQFF.

A word on this clone: One end of the junction is discordant with germline, which a read error may explain. This chain connects TRBV7-9 to TRBJ2-1, with 8 bases that match TRBD2. The CDR3 is 18 amino acids. CDR1 is SEHNR and CDR2 is FQNEAQ in the germline V gene (reference sequence). The CDR3 DNA follows: TGTTCCAGCAGCTTAGTTTTTGGTCTAGCGGGCTCCTACAATGAGCAGTTCTTC. As protein: CSSSLVFGLAGSYNEQFF.

This chain joins TRBV29-1 and TRBJ1-1; D not certain. Trimming pared 5 bases from V and 7 bases from J, leaving 11 bases between. The CDR3 is 11 residues long. Germline V gives CDR1 SQVTM, CDR2 ANQGSEA. In nucleotides, the CDR3 is TGCAGCGTTCAGGCAGCTTATGAAGCTTTCTTT. This sequence encodes CSVQAAYEAFF.

The V gene is TRBV28, the J gene TRBJ1-5, with 7 bases identical to TRBD1. V was pared by 6 bases and J by 2 bases, with 7 bases of the junction left unmatched. The CDR3 has 15 residues. Germline V gene data show CDR1 as MDHEN and CDR2 as SYDVKM. Here the CDR3 DNA reads TGTGCCAGCAGAACTCAGGGGGGAGGCAATCAGCCCCAGCATTTT. Translated: CASRTQGGGNQPQHF.

This clone appeared once. The same CDR3 arises from other DNA sequences in this sample as well. This chain joins TRBV27 and TRBJ2-5; 9 nucleotides line up with TRBD1. Germline V gene data show CDR1 as MNHEY and CDR2 as SMNVEV (reference sequence). V gave up 2 bases and J gave up 3 bases; unmatched junction bases: 10. This CDR3 is 17 amino acids long. The CDR3 protein is CASSLALEDRGKETQYF. The CDR3 nucleotides are TGTGCCAGCAGTTTAGCTCTTGAGGACAGGGGCAAAGAGACCCAGTACTTC.

V and J are TRBV7-8 and TRBJ1-1; tentative D call: TRBD1 (6 bases). The germline CDR1 and CDR2 sequences are SGHVS and FQNEAQ. Trimming took 5 bases from V and 0 from J, leaving 16 bases between them. This CDR3 region has 16 residues. The CDR3, as DNA: TGTGCCAGCAGCCCTAGGGACACCGGCATGAACACTGAAGCTTTCTTT. Translation gives CASSPRDTGMNTEAFF.

This chain uses TRBV2 with TRBJ1-2; D ambiguous. CDR1 and CDR2 from the germline V gene are SNHLY and FYNNEI. CDR3 length equals 16 residues. Trimming left V 6 bases short and J 0 bases short, with 17 bases between. CDR3 bases: TGTGCCAGCAGCGACCCAGCGGGATTAGCTAACTATGGCTACACCTTC. Translation: CASSDPAGLANYGYTF.

This clone was recorded a few times. The chain links TRBV10-2 to TRBJ2-7, with TRBD2 matching 10 bases. The CDR3 runs to 16 residues. V lost 0 bases to trimming and J lost 4 bases; unmatched junction nucleotides: 6. Germline V CDR1 and CDR2: WSHSY, SAAADI. The CDR3 DNA is TGCGCCAGCAGTGAGTCGCTAGCGGGAGTATTATACGAGCAGTACTTC. As protein: CASSESLAGVLYEQYF.